Shown below are 12 T cell receptor beta chains from a single sample sequenced in a study of cytomegalovirus exposure and HLA in healthy donors. Clones were read by immunoSEQ multiplex PCR, and TCRdb kept only the in-frame ones, dropping some. The data contain 150,000 to 200,000 clones, around 84% of them seen just once; the ten biggest clones take up under 15%. Sequenced sample: PBMCs. These receptors came from a woman aged 30 to 39 in good health and CMV-seropositive.

J is TRBJ2-3 and V is TRBV19, with 7 bases that match TRBD1. The CDR3 has 15 residues. In germline, CDR1 is LNHDA, CDR2 SQIVND (reference sequence). The V gene end was trimmed by 6 bases and the J gene end by 0 bases; junction bases not matched to a gene: 6. This chain's CDR3 is CASRDREPSTDTQYF. The CDR3 nucleotides are TGTGCCAGTAGAGACAGGGAACCTAGCACAGATACGCAGTATTTT.

The chain links TRBV6-1 to TRBJ1-5, with TRBD1 as a possible D gene (5 bases). The CDR3 runs to 14 residues. The germline V gene has CDR1 MNHNS and CDR2 SASEGT. V dropped 4 bases and J dropped 6 bases, with 13 bases sitting between them. The CDR3 loop is CASSASGSGQPQHF. CDR3 nucleotide sequence: TGTGCCAGCAGTGCGTCAGGGTCCGGTCAGCCCCAGCATTTT.

This clone was seen a handful of times. The chain combines TRBV20-1 with TRBJ1-1; TRBD1 might be the D (6 bases). Looked up from germline, CDR1 is DFQATT and CDR2 is SNEGSKA (reference sequence). The CDR3 is 11 residues long. Trimming pared 4 bases from V and 5 bases from J, leaving 8 bases between. The CDR3 here is CSANTGTEAFF. The CDR3 nucleotides are TGCAGTGCTAATACAGGGACTGAAGCTTTCTTT.

The rearrangement joins TRBV5-1 to TRBJ2-2, with 8 bases aligning to TRBD2. J gave up 5 bases and V 1 base, and 7 bases lay outside the gene matches. This CDR3 spans 16 amino acids. Germline V CDR1 and CDR2: SGHRS, YFSETQ. The CDR3 loop is CASSLTGTRGTGELFF. The CDR3 nucleotides are TGCGCCAGCAGCTTGACCGGGACTAGGGGGACCGGGGAGCTGTTTTTT.

In this sample, this clone turned up once. The gene calls are TRBV4-1 and TRBJ2-7; possibly TRBD2 for D (6 bases). V was pared by 0 bases and J by 6 bases, with 12 bases between. The CDR3 is made up of 14 amino acids. Germline CDR1 MGHRA, CDR2 YSYEKL. CDR3 sequence: CASSQEPGVREQYF. As DNA, the CDR3 is TGCGCCAGCAGCCAAGAACCGGGAGTCCGCGAGCAGTACTTC.

The chain uses TRBV6-5 and TRBJ2-2, with TRBD2 as a possible D gene (5 bases). The CDR3 is 13 amino acids. V lost 10 bases and J lost 4, with 13 bases in between. Germline CDR1 reads MNHEY; CDR2 reads SVGAGI. The CDR3 sequence is CATRRVLTGELFF. CDR3 in DNA: TGTGCCACCCGGCGGGTCCTCACCGGGGAGCTGTTTTTT.

The rearrangement uses TRBV27 and TRBJ2-1; a weak D match, TRBD2 (6 bases). V was cut by 7 bases and J by 4 bases, with 17 bases left in between. This CDR3 contains 15 residues. Germline V CDR1 and CDR2: MNHEY, SMNVEV (reference sequence). The CDR3 loop is CASNPRGTPYNEQFF. CDR3 DNA sequence: TGTGCCAGCAACCCGCGGGGCACCCCTTACAATGAGCAGTTCTTC.

The chain joins TRBV2 to TRBJ1-5; D gene uncertain. This CDR3 is 14 amino acids long. Germline CDR1 reads SNHLY; CDR2 reads FYNNEI. V lost 4 bases and J lost 2, with 9 bases in between. CDR3 in DNA: TGTGCCAGCAGTGTTCCGGCGGGCAATCAGCCCCAGCATTTT. It encodes CASSVPAGNQPQHF.

This clone is a singleton in its sample. This chain uses TRBV27 with TRBJ1-4; 10 bases are a match to TRBD1. The germline CDR1 and CDR2 sequences are MNHEY and SMNVEV (reference sequence). V dropped 4 bases and J dropped 8; count of bases not matched to a gene: 4. The CDR3 extends over 14 amino acids. The CDR3 here is CASSSDRGREKLFF. In nucleotides, the CDR3 is TGTGCCAGCAGTTCGGACAGGGGGAGGGAAAAACTGTTTTTT.

V is TRBV9 and J is TRBJ2-3; D is perhaps TRBD1 (6 bases). The germline V and J ends were trimmed by 0 bases and 8 bases, with 7 bases remaining between them. The V gene's germline CDR1 is SGDLS and CDR2 YYNGEE. The CDR3 spans 12 residues. Written as DNA, the CDR3 is TGTGCCAGCAGCGTAGAACAGGGTACGCAGTATTTT. Protein: CASSVEQGTQYF.

This chain joins TRBV28 and TRBJ1-5; TRBD1 is a possible D gene (5 bases). V was shortened by 6 bases and J by 9 bases, with 12 bases between the two germline ends. The CDR3 is 12 residues long. In germline, CDR1 is MDHEN, CDR2 SYDVKM. The CDR3 region is CASSQGDWPQHF. In DNA, the CDR3 is TGTGCCAGCAGCCAAGGGGATTGGCCCCAGCATTTT.

This chain uses TRBV6-5 with TRBJ1-4, with D maybe TRBD1 (5 bases). Germline CDR1 MNHEY, CDR2 SVGAGI. The V end lost 2 bases, the J end lost 4 bases, and 14 bases lay between the germline ends. This CDR3 is built from 16 residues. The CDR3: CASSYGRRGRNEKLFF. The CDR3 DNA reads TGTGCCAGCAGTTACGGTAGGAGGGGCCGTAATGAAAAACTGTTTTTT.